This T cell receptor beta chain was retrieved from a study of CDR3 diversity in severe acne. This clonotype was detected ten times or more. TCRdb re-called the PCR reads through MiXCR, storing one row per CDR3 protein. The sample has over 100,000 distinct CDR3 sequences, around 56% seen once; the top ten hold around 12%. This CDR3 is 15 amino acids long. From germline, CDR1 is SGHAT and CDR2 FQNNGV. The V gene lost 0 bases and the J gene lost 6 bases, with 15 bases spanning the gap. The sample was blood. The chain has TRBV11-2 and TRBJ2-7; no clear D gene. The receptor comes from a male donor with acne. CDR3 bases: TGTGCCAGCAGCTTAGACAGTCCTAATTATAGCGAGCAGTACTTC. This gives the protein CASSLDSPNYSEQYF.